Shown below are 6 T cell receptor beta chains from a single sample sequenced in a study of OX40 agonist ivuxolimab in advanced cancers. Some clones are missing from TCRdb's copy, which holds only in-frame ones; the method was immunoSEQ multiplex PCR. Among roughly 70,000 clones listed, roughly 87% were seen once. Material: CD4+ or CD8+ T cells sorted from blood, obtained in a trial of the OX40 agonist ivuxolimab. The receptors were gathered from an adult with an advanced solid tumor such as melanoma, head and neck, liver or kidney cancer.

The sample holds one count of this clone. The V call is TRBV18, the J call TRBJ1-3; D is unresolved. Germline CDR1 is KGHSH and CDR2 is LQKENI. This CDR3 spans 15 amino acids. Trimming cost V 1 base and J 2 bases, with 9 bases left between them. CDR3 nucleotide sequence: TGTGCCAGCTCACCACAGAGGGCACCTGGAAACACCATATATTTT. Translated: CASSPQRAPGNTIYF.

This clone was detected only a few times. The rearrangement uses TRBV6-5 and TRBJ1-1; 7 bases match TRBD1. CDR3 length equals 14 residues. The ends lost 6 bases at V and 4 bases at J; junction bases unmatched: 8. CDR1 is MNHEY and CDR2 is SVGAGI in the germline V gene. CDR3 DNA sequence: TGTGCCAGCAGCCGTCTGACAGGGTCCACTGAAGCTTTCTTT. The encoded protein is CASSRLTGSTEAFF.

The V call is TRBV6-5, the J call TRBJ2-4; 7 nucleotides match TRBD2. CDR3 size: 15 residues. The V and J ends lost 4 bases and 4 bases, in that order; junction bases with no gene match: 7. Germline CDR1 is MNHEY and CDR2 is SVGAGI. The CDR3 is CASSSPTSAKNIQYF. The CDR3, as DNA: TGTGCCAGCAGTTCCCCCACTAGCGCGAAAAACATTCAGTACTTC.

The genes are TRBV5-4 and TRBJ2-6; D assignment may be TRBD1 or TRBD2 (5 bases each). The germline CDR1 and CDR2 sequences are SGHNT and YYREEE (reference sequence). This CDR3 has 15 residues. V was shortened by 0 bases and J by 2 bases, with 6 bases between the two germline ends. Here the CDR3 DNA reads TGTGCCAGCAGCTTGGCGGGGCCTGGGGCCAACGTCCTGACTTTC. Translating gives CASSLAGPGANVLTF.

V gene TRBV9 combines with J gene TRBJ1-3, with TRBD1 as a possible D gene (5 bases). The CDR3 has 15 residues. V was trimmed by 0 bases and J by 4 bases, leaving 11 bases between them. From germline, CDR1 is SGDLS and CDR2 YYNGEE. This CDR3 reads CASSVGRDVGNTIYF. Written as DNA, the CDR3 is TGTGCCAGCAGCGTAGGCAGGGACGTCGGAAACACCATATATTTT. The full variable domain, completed using reference TRBV9 and TRBJ1-3, is DSGVTQTPKHLITATGQRVTLRCSPRSGDLSVYWYQQSLDQGLQFLIQYYNGEERAKGNILERFSAQQFPDLHSELNLSSLELGDSALYFCASSVGRDVGNTIYFGEGSWLTVV.

The chain combines TRBV11-2 with TRBJ1-1, with D perhaps matching TRBD1 (5 bases). Germline V gene lookup returns CDR1 SGHAT and CDR2 FQNNGV. CDR3 size: 13 residues. V was trimmed by 5 bases and J by 6 bases, leaving 13 bases between them. DNA of the CDR3: TGTGCCAGCAGCGCACGGGGGGGACCTGAAGCTTTCTTT. It encodes CASSARGGPEAFF.